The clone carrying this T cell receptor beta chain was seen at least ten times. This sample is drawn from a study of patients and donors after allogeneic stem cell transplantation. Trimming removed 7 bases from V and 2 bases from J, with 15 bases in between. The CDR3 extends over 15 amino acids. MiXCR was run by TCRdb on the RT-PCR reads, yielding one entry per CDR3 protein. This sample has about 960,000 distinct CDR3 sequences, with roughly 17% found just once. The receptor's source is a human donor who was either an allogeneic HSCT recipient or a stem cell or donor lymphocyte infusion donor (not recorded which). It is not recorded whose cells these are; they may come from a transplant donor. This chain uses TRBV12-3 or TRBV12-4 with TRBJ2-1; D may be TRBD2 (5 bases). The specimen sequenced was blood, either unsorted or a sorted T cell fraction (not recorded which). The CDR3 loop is CASTPRERPYNEQFF. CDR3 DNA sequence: TGTGCCAGCACCCCCCGGGAACGGCCCTACAATGAGCAGTTCTTC.